One and the same sample provided the 9 T cell receptor beta chains below, sequenced in a study of beta chain features in type 1 diabetes. Every isolated RNA sample was fully reverse transcribed, so sequencing captured expressed TCRB transcripts. Libraries were prepared by immunoSEQ multiplex PCR; TCRdb keeps only in-frame clonotypes and omits some of them. The sample lists around 160,000 clones; about 44% were seen once. The sample was Tregs from blood. The receptors originated from a man aged 18 to 29 in good health.

This clone appeared a few times. This sequence joins TRBV6-1 and TRBJ1-2, with 9 bases fitting TRBD1. The V gene's germline CDR1 is MNHNS and CDR2 SASEGT. V was clipped by 7 bases and J by 8 bases; unmatched bases: 11. The CDR3 contains 14 residues. The CDR3 region is CASTSGTGLWGYTF. The CDR3 region has the DNA TGTGCCAGCACCTCCGGGACAGGGCTCTGGGGCTACACCTTC.

This chain uses TRBV7-2 with TRBJ2-7; TRBD1 aligns across 12 bases. Germline V gene lookup returns CDR1 SGHTA and CDR2 FQGNSA. After removal of 6 bases from V and 4 bases from J, the junction contained 4 bases not matched to a gene. The CDR3 is 14 amino acids. In DNA, the CDR3 is TGTGCCAGCAGGTGGGACAGGGGGCAATACGAGCAGTACTTC. It yields the protein CASRWDRGQYEQYF.

The chain is built from TRBV5-1 and TRBJ2-1, with D tentatively TRBD2 (6 bases). The V end lost 3 bases, the J end lost 2 bases, and 15 bases lay between the germline ends. CDR3 size: 16 residues. Looked up from germline, CDR1 is SGHRS and CDR2 is YFSETQ. The CDR3 DNA sequence: TGCGCCAGCAGCTGGCCTTCAGCGGGCCCCTACAATGAGCAGTTCTTC. It translates to CASSWPSAGPYNEQFF.

The V and J genes are TRBV4-2 and TRBJ2-4, with 11 bases that match TRBD1. Germline CDR1 is LGHNA and CDR2 is YNFKEQ. Trimming took 0 bases from V and 2 from J; bases not matched to a gene: 6. The CDR3 sequence is 18 residues long. In DNA, the CDR3 is TGTGCCAGCAGCCAAGATACTGGGACAGGGGGGACCAAAAACATTCAGTACTTC. Protein: CASSQDTGTGGTKNIQYF.

Only a few counts were recorded for this clone. CDR3 coding DNA: TGTGCCAGCAGCTCGGACAGGGCAGATACGCAGTATTTT. It yields the protein CASSSDRADTQYF. This chain uses TRBV7-2 with TRBJ2-3; 8 bases are a match to TRBD1. The CDR3 has 13 residues. J lost 4 bases, V lost 4 bases, and 1 base had no gene match. Germline loops: CDR1 SGHTA, CDR2 FQGNSA.

The rearrangement uses TRBV28 and TRBJ2-7; no definite D call. This CDR3 has 14 amino acids. Trimming left V 5 bases short and J 3 bases short, with 14 bases between. Germline V gene data show CDR1 as MDHEN and CDR2 as SYDVKM. The CDR3 here is CASSLFPDIYEQYF. As DNA, the CDR3 is TGTGCCAGCAGTCTTTTCCCTGACATCTACGAGCAGTACTTC.

This clone was seen more than once but under ten times. The chain joins TRBV23-1 to TRBJ2-7; the D gene is possibly TRBD2 (7 bases). TRBV23-1 is annotated as an ORF whose role is uncertain. The length of the CDR3 is 15 residues. V dropped 2 bases and J dropped 4 bases, with 15 bases sitting between them. The CDR3 nucleotides are TGCGCCAGCAGTCAAGGGGGGGGCCGGGGATACGAGCAGTACTTC. It encodes CASSQGGGRGYEQYF.

On this clone itself: Other DNA sequences from this sample encode an identical CDR3 as well. The chain carries TRBV5-1 and TRBJ2-3; D may be TRBD2 (7 bases). Germline values: CDR1 SGHRS, CDR2 YFSETQ. Trimming removed 2 bases from V and 2 bases from J, with 12 bases in between. This CDR3 is 15 amino acids long. The CDR3 DNA sequence: TGCGCCAGCAGCTTACGAGCGGGACACACAGATACGCAGTATTTT. This gives the protein CASSLRAGHTDTQYF.

V gene TRBV2 combines with J gene TRBJ2-2, with D perhaps matching TRBD2 (6 bases). The CDR3 length is 14 residues. Deletions cut 8 bases from V and 6 bases from J, with 16 bases between. Per the germline V gene, CDR1 is SNHLY and CDR2 is FYNNEI. CDR3 in amino acids: CASFRDSGAGELFF. The CDR3 bases are TGTGCCAGCTTCAGGGACTCCGGGGCCGGGGAGCTGTTTTTT.